This T cell receptor (beta chain) was identified during a study of identical twins. TCRdb analysed the 5' RACE reads with MiXCR anew, one entry per CDR3 protein. This table holds about 890,000 distinct CDR3 sequences, approximately 13% found once. This clonotype was counted a few times. Its target is unknown. V trimming: 0 bases; J trimming: 3 bases; junction bases outside the gene matches: 3. This CDR3 is built from 15 residues. CDR1 and CDR2 (germline): MDHEN, SYDVKM. Findings and limits, study-wide: Compared with models, monozygotic twins showed more out-of-frame TCR alpha sharing.

These data are also associated with another study on yellow fever vaccine responses in identical twins. That study reports: Reportedly, twins showed a vaccine T cell response that looked partly convergent and partly personalized.

The specimen sequenced was PBMCs. The chain recombines TRBV28 with TRBJ1-1, with 8 bases identical to TRBD1. The clonotype comes from a woman aged 18-29 years in good health. CDR3 region: CASSLWDRADTEAFF. CDR3 coding DNA: TGTGCCAGCAGTTTATGGGACAGGGCTGACACTGAAGCTTTCTTT.